What follows is one TCR beta chain and its context. Germline V CDR1 and CDR2: MNHEY, SMNVEV (reference sequence). The CDR3 runs 14 residues. The ends were cut back, 4 bases at V and 6 bases at J, with 13 bases in the middle. This record belongs to a study of identical twins. MiXCR was run by TCRdb on the 5' RACE reads, yielding one entry per CDR3 protein. The data hold some 1,700,000 distinct CDR3 sequences, with 32% observed a single time. This chain links TRBV27 with TRBJ1-5; a weak D match, TRBD1 (5 bases). The TCR sequence derives from a newborn girl in good health. Sample: cord blood. As DNA, the CDR3 is TGTGCCAGCAGTTGGGCAGGGAAGGGTCAGCCCCAGCATTTT. Protein sequence: CASSWAGKGQPQHF.